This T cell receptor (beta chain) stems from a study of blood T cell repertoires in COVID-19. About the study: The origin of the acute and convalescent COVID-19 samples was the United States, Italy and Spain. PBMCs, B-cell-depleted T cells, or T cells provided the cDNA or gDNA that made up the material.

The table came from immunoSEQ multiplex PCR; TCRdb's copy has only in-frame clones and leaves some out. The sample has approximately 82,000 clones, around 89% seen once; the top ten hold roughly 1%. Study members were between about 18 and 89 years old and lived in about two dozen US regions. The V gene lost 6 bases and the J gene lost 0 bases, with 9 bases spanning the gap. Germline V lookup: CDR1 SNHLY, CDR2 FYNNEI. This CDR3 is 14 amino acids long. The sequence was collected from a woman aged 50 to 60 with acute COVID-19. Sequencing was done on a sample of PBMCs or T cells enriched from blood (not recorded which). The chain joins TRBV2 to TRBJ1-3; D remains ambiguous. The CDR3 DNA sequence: TGTGCCAGCAGAGCCGGGATCTCTGGAAACACCATATATTTT. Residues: CASRAGISGNTIYF.